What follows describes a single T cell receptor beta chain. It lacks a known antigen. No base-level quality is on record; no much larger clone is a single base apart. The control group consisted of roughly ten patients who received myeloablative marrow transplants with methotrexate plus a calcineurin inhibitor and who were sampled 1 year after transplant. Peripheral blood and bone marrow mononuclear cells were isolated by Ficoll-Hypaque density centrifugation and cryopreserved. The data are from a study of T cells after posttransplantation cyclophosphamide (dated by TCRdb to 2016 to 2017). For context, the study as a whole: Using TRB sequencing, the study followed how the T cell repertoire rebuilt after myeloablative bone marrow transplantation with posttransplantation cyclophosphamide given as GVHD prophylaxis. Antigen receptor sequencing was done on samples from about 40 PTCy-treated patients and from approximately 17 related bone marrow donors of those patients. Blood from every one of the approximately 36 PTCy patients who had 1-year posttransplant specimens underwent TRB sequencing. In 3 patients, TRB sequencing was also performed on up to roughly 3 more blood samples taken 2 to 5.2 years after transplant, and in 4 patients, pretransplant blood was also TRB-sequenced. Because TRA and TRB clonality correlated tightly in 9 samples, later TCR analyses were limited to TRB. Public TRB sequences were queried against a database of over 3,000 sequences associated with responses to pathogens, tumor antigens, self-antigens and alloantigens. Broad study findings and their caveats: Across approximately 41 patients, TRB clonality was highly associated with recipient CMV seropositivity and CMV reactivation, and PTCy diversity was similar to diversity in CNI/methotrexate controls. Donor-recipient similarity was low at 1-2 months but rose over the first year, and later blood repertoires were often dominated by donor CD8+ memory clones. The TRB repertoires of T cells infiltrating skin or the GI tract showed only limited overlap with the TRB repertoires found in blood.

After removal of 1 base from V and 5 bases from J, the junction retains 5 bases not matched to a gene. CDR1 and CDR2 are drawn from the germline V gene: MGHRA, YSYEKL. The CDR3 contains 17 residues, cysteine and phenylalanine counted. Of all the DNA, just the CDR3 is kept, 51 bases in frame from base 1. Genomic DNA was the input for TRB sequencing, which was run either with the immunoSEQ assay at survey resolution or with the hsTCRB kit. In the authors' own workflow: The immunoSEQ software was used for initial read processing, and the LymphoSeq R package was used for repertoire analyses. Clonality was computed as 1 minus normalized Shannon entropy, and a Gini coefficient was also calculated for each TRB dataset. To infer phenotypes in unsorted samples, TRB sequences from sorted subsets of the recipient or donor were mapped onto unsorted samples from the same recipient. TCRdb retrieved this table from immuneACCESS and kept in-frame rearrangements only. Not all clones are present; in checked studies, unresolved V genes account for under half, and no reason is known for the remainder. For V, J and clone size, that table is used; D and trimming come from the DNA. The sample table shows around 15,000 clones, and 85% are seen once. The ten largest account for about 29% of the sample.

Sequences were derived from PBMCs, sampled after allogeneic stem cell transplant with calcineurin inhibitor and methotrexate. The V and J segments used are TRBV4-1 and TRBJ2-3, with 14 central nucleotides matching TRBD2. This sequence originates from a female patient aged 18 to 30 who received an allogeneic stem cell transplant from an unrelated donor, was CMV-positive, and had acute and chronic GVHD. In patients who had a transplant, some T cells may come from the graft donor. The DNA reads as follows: TGCGCCAGCAGCCAAGGGTTCGGACTAGCGGGAGGAGATACGCAGTATTTT. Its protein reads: CASSQGFGLAGGDTQYF.